These T cell receptor beta chains were read from a single sample in a study of blood T cell repertoires in COVID-19. Some clones are missing from TCRdb's copy, which holds only in-frame ones; the method was immunoSEQ multiplex PCR. The data hold under 250,000 clones, with about 85% observed a single time. The sequencing sample was made of peripheral blood. Receptors originate from a middle-aged man with acute or convalescent COVID-19. CDR3s include the opening cysteine and the closing phenylalanine or tryptophan. D genes are given only for firm matches. Where a row states a size, it is once, few, many or the class of an expanded clone; other rows omit it.

j_call v_call clone_size d_call cdr3_nt cdr3_aa
TRBJ1-6 TRBV6-5 NA TRBD1 TGTGCCAGCAGTTACGGACAGGGGTGGCCCCTCCACTTT CASSYGQGWPLHF
TRBJ2-7 TRBV30 NA NA TGTGCCTGGAGGAGGTCGGGGGTATTCTCCTACGAGCAGTACTTC CAWRRSGVFSYEQYF
TRBJ2-7 TRBV9 NA NA TGTGCCAGCAGCGTAGGAGACAGGAGCTCCTACGAGCAGTACTTC CASSVGDRSSYEQYF
TRBJ1-4 TRBV5-1 NA NA TGCGCCAGCAGCTTATATCTCCGGGAGAATGAAAAACTGTTTTTT CASSLYLRENEKLFF
TRBJ2-7 TRBV30 few TRBD2 TGTGCCTGGAGTTATGGGACTAGGCCCTACGAGCAGTACTTC CAWSYGTRPYEQYF
TRBJ1-2 TRBV7-3 NA NA TGTGCCAGCAGCTCCGCAGGTCCGAAGTCCTATGGCTACACCTTC CASSSAGPKSYGYTF
TRBJ2-7 TRBV5-1 NA TRBD2 TGCGCCAGCAGTGTAGCGGGGGCCACCTACGAGCAGTACTTC CASSVAGATYEQYF
TRBJ2-7 TRBV4-3 once TRBD2 TGCGCCAGCAGCCAGGGACTAGCGGGTAACTACGAGCAGTACTTC CASSQGLAGNYEQYF
TRBJ2-2 TRBV7-2 NA NA TGTGCCAGCAGCTTTAGGGGGGGATCCACCGGGGAGCTGTTTTTT CASSFRGGSTGELFF
TRBJ2-5 TRBV2 NA TRBD2 TGTGCCAGCAGAAGGACTAGCGGGGGGGCAGGAGGGACCCAGTACTTC CASRRTSGGAGGTQYF
TRBJ1-5 TRBV5-1 once NA TGCGCCAGCAGCTTGGGGGGCCGGATCAATCAGCCCCAGCATTTT CASSLGGRINQPQHF
TRBJ2-1 TRBV19 NA TRBD2 TGTGCCAGTAGTACAGGGAGGGTTAATGAGCAGTTCTTC CASSTGRVNEQFF
TRBJ2-2 TRBV2 NA NA TGTGCCAGCAGTGTCTCGGGGATGAACACCGGGGAGCTGTTTTTT CASSVSGMNTGELFF
TRBJ1-3 TRBV2 NA NA TGTGCCAGCGAAAGAGACACTGGAAACACCATATATTTT CASERDTGNTIYF
TRBJ2-7 TRBV29-1 NA TRBD2 TGCAGCGTTGAAGGCACGCATCCGGGACTAGCAAGCGAGCAGTACTTC CSVEGTHPGLASEQYF
TRBJ1-6 TRBV7-2 NA TRBD1 TGTGCCAGCAGCTTTACGGACAGGGTCAATAATTCACCCCTCCACTTT CASSFTDRVNNSPLHF
TRBJ2-1 TRBV20-1 few NA TGCAGTGCTAGAGTCGTCAATGAGCAGTTCTTC CSARVVNEQFF
TRBJ1-1 TRBV14 NA TRBD1 TGTGCCAGCAGCCGGCACGGGACAGGGAGGGTTGTGGCCGAAGCTTTCTTT CASSRHGTGRVVAEAFF
TRBJ2-7 TRBV27 once TRBD1 TGTGCCAGCAGTTACCAGGGGGCTGGCGAGCAGTACTTC CASSYQGAGEQYF
TRBJ2-7 TRBV4-3 NA NA TGCGCCAGCAGCCAAGATGCCGGGGTGGGGAGCGAGCAGTACTTC CASSQDAGVGSEQYF
TRBJ2-1 TRBV5-4 NA NA TGTGCCAGCAGCTGGGGGGTATACGTCCCCCCGTACAATGAGCAGTTCTTC CASSWGVYVPPYNEQFF
TRBJ2-1 TRBV7-9 NA NA TGTGCCAGCAGCTACGAGTACAATGAGCAGTTCTTC CASSYEYNEQFF
TRBJ2-7 TRBV27 few TRBD1 TGTGCCAGCAGTTCCCGGACAGGTGCCTACGAGCAGTACTTC CASSSRTGAYEQYF
TRBJ2-2 TRBV11-2 NA TRBD1 TGTGCCAGCAGCTTAGACTCCGGGACAGTCACCGGGGAGCTGTTTTTT CASSLDSGTVTGELFF
TRBJ2-1 TRBV28 NA NA TGTGCCAGCAGTTATACAGCGGCCTACAATGAGCAGTTCTTC CASSYTAAYNEQFF
TRBJ2-1 TRBV5-1 NA NA TGCGCCAGCAGCCCGTCTGGCCCAAACTCCTACAATGAGCAGTTCTTC CASSPSGPNSYNEQFF
TRBJ1-2 TRBV5-6 NA NA TGTGCCAGCAGCTTGGAAGGGGTTGGCCAGGGGCCCTATGGCTACACCTTC CASSLEGVGQGPYGYTF
TRBJ2-1 TRBV27 NA TRBD1 TGTGCCAGCAGTTTGAGGTTAGACAGGGGAAATGGATACAATGAGCAGTTCTTC CASSLRLDRGNGYNEQFF
TRBJ1-3 TRBV18 once TRBD1 TGTGCCAGCTCACCCTACACCCGTGACAGGGGAACCGGAAACACCATATATTTT CASSPYTRDRGTGNTIYF
TRBJ2-2 TRBV14 NA NA TGTGCCAGCAGCCCAGAGAGACTCGACACCGGGGAGCTGTTTTTT CASSPERLDTGELFF
TRBJ2-3 TRBV5-1 NA TRBD2 TGCGCCAGCAGCTTGGCGACTAGCGGGATGTCAGATACGCAGTATTTT CASSLATSGMSDTQYF
TRBJ1-1 TRBV15 NA NA TGTGCCACCAGCCTGCAATGGGGGGGGAACACTGAAGCTTTCTTT CATSLQWGGNTEAFF
TRBJ2-1 TRBV24-1 NA NA TGTGCCACCAGTGATCCATACAGCAATGAGCAGTTCTTC CATSDPYSNEQFF
TRBJ2-7 TRBV7-9 NA NA TGTGCCAGCAGCCCCCGGGACAACTACGAGCAGTACTTC CASSPRDNYEQYF
TRBJ1-4 TRBV7-6 NA NA TGTGCCAGCAGCTTAGACAGGGCGGATGAAAAACTGTTTTTT CASSLDRADEKLFF
TRBJ1-6 TRBV2 NA TRBD1 TGTGCCATCCAACAGGGGTTGGAATCACCCCTCCACTTT CAIQQGLESPLHF
TRBJ2-7 TRBV4-2 NA TRBD2 TGTGCCAGCAGCCAAGTAGGTGACCTCCGGGGGGACGAGCAGTACTTC CASSQVGDLRGDEQYF
TRBJ1-1 TRBV30 NA NA TGTGCCTGGATGACTAACACTGAAGCTTTCTTT CAWMTNTEAFF
TRBJ2-2 TRBV7-9 NA NA TGTGCCAGCGGAGCCGTAAGGGCGGGCCCCAAAACCGGGGAGCTGTTTTTT CASGAVRAGPKTGELFF
TRBJ2-3 TRBV7-3 NA TRBD2 TGTGCCAGCAGCTTTACCGGGAGGGCCGTAGATACGCAGTATTTT CASSFTGRAVDTQYF
TRBJ1-4 TRBV5-6 once TRBD1 TGTGCCAGCAGCCCGGACAGGACGAACTTGTTTTTT CASSPDRTNLFF
TRBJ2-3 TRBV30 NA TRBD2 TGTGCCTGGAGTCCAGGAGCGGGAGCCACAGATACGCAGTATTTT CAWSPGAGATDTQYF
TRBJ1-4 TRBV5-3 NA TRBD1 TGTGCCAGAAGCTTGCCAGACAGGGGGCGGTCTGTGGAAAAACTGTTTTTT CARSLPDRGRSVEKLFF
TRBJ2-3 TRBV3-1/TRBV3-2 few TRBD1 TGTGCCAGCAGCCCCGAGGGGGGGACAGGGAGAAATACGCAGTATTTT CASSPEGGTGRNTQYF
TRBJ1-6 TRBV28 NA NA TGTGCCAGCAGTCCACCCCGGGTTTTAGGTTCACCCCTCCACTTT CASSPPRVLGSPLHF
TRBJ1-2 TRBV7-8 few NA TGTGCCAGCAGCTTAGTGAGGGATGGTGGCTACACCTTC CASSLVRDGGYTF
TRBJ2-1 TRBV25-1 NA NA TGTGCCAGCAGTACCCCGGACGCGGGCAGGCGGGTAGGCGAGCAGTTCTTC CASSTPDAGRRVGEQFF
TRBJ2-7 TRBV7-9 NA NA TGTGCCAGCAGCTTAGGACAATACGAGCAGTACTTC CASSLGQYEQYF
TRBJ2-1 TRBV7-9 NA TRBD2 TGTGCCAGCAGCTTAAAATTAGCGGGGGCCCACAATGAGCAGTTCTTC CASSLKLAGAHNEQFF